By its share, the clone carrying this T cell receptor beta chain is medium-sized (0.01 to 0.1%). This specimen belongs to a study of blood T cell repertoires in COVID-19. Study background: From T cells, B-cell-depleted T cells, or PBMCs came the material, which was cDNA or gDNA.

As processed by the authors: Reference gene primer amplification yielded estimated nucleated cell counts. This table comes from immunoSEQ multiplex PCR, and its TCRdb copy is limited to in-frame clones, with some not included. From that table come the V and J calls and clone size; the DNA was used to work out D and trimming. The data contain more than 45,000 clones, about 88% of them singletons. The TCR comes from a human donor with active COVID-19. The donor label of this sample is uncertain. Specimen: peripheral blood.

For the CDR3, the DNA is TGCGCCACACAACTCTTGGGACAGGGGAACCACGAGCAGTACTTC. Its translation: CATQLLGQGNHEQYF. The rearrangement uses TRBV10-1 and TRBJ2-7; 10 nucleotides match TRBD1. CDR3 size: 15 residues. Germline V gene data show CDR1 as WNHNN and CDR2 as SYGVQD (reference sequence). V dropped 10 bases and J dropped 5; count of bases not matched to a gene: 14.